The clone carrying this TCR beta chain was counted ten times or more. Its antigen is undetermined. Diagnosis rested on symptoms, serum thyroxine and TRAb, thyroid ultrasound, and orbital computed tomography. V was shortened by 2 bases and J by 4 bases, with 11 bases between the two germline ends. The CDR3 spans 14 residues. Germline assignment: CDR1 KGHSH and CDR2 LQKENI. Amplification of TCR beta CDR3 regions used RNA as the template. The study used the HTBI primer set for a first-round RT-PCR of the TCR CDR3. Each CDR3 protein gets one entry after TCRdb re-called the multiplex PCR reads with MiXCR. This sample yields more than 450,000 distinct CDR3 sequences, of which 15% to 20% are seen a single time; 47% belongs to the top ten. This entry belongs to a study of T cells in Graves' hyperthyroidism and ophthalmopathy. General observations from the study: Clonotypes that were expanded in thyroid above 0.001 mostly appeared in blood too.

This clonotype was sampled from a man in his forties or fifties with Graves' ophthalmopathy. V and J are TRBV18 and TRBJ1-1; D remains unclear. The sequencing sample was made of blood. CDR3: CASSPGESSTEAFF. Written as DNA, the CDR3 is TGTGCCAGCTCACCAGGGGAGTCGAGCACTGAAGCTTTCTTT.